What follows are 32 T cell receptor beta chains derived from one specimen sequenced in a study of tumor and adjacent non-tumor tissue in lung cancer. The template was RNA from unsorted bulk tissue. The library came from three nested PCR rounds adapted from ARM-PCR protocols. TCRdb re-called the multiplex PCR reads through MiXCR, storing one row per CDR3 protein. The sample has more than 95,000 distinct CDR3 sequences; 66% are singletons. The specimen was lung tumor tissue. These receptor sequences come from a man aged 25 to 45 with non-small cell lung cancer.

This clonotype appeared many times. The rearrangement uses TRBV11-2 and TRBJ2-7; TRBD2 matches at 13 bases. The trim removed 6 bases at V and 7 bases at J, leaving 9 bases unmatched. The CDR3 is 15 residues long. Per the germline V gene, CDR1 is SGHAT and CDR2 is FQNNGV. The CDR3 protein is CASRQTSGGAREQYF. The CDR3 DNA is TGTGCCAGCAGGCAAACTAGCGGGGGGGCTCGGGAGCAGTACTTC.

This clonotype showed up many times. This rearrangement joins TRBV29-1 to TRBJ2-7; perhaps TRBD2 as D (5 bases). CDR3 length: 11 amino acids. From germline, CDR1 is SQVTM and CDR2 ANQGSEA. Deletions cut 4 bases from V and 6 bases from J, with 10 bases between. The CDR3 DNA reads as TGCAGCGTTGTGGGCGGGCGCGAGCAGTACTTC. It is translated as CSVVGGREQYF.

The CDR3 nucleotides are TGCAGCGCCTTAGAGTCCGGGACAGGGGGCCGAGAGCAGTACTTC. Protein product: CSALESGTGGREQYF. V usage is TRBV29-1 and J usage is TRBJ2-7; 12 bases line up with TRBD1. The CDR3 consists of 15 residues. CDR1 is SQVTM, CDR2 ANQGSEA, per germline. Trimming cost V 7 bases and J 7 bases; bases outside gene matches: 14.

About this clonotype itself: At one boundary the junction diverges from the germline segment, which might be a read error. The chain employs TRBV6-1 and TRBJ2-2, with D tentatively TRBD2 (5 bases). Per germline, CDR1 MNHNS and CDR2 SASEGT. The CDR3 spans 13 residues. CDR3 in DNA: TGTGCCAACAGTGAATGGGCGGCCGGGGAGCTATTTTTT. Translated: CANSEWAAGELFF.

The table lists this clonotype with a few counts. A read error is possible here, since a much larger clone lies one base away. The chain is built from TRBV20-1 and TRBJ2-1; D not resolved. This CDR3 comprises 14 residues. In germline, CDR1 is DFQATT, CDR2 SNEGSKA (reference sequence). Written as DNA, the CDR3 is TGCAGTGCTAGAACAGCAAGCTCCTACAGTGAGCAGTTCTTC. Translation gives CSARTASSYSEQFF.

The chain couples TRBV9 to TRBJ1-1; 7 bases align to TRBD1. The CDR3 runs 15 residues. Germline CDR1 and CDR2: SGDLS and YYNGEE. V shed 6 bases, J shed 5 bases, and the junction held 13 bases outside the gene matches. The CDR3 region is CASISSGGPGTEAFF. Here the CDR3 DNA reads TGTGCCAGCATCTCTTCAGGGGGGCCGGGTACTGAAGCTTTCTTT.

A word on this clonotype: This sequence may be a read error, since a much larger clone differs from it by one base. V usage is TRBV4-3 and J usage is TRBJ2-5, with unresolved D. This CDR3 has 13 amino acids. Germline-derived CDR1 and CDR2 are LGHNA and YSLEER. In DNA form, the CDR3 reads TGCGCCAACAGCCAGGACCTCCAAGAGACCCAGTACTTC. It is translated as CANSQDLQETQYF.

In regard to this clonotype: Mismatch with germline at one junction end may stem from a read error. This chain connects TRBV20-1 to TRBJ2-1; 10 positions agree with TRBD2. The germline V gene encodes CDR1 DFQATT and CDR2 SNEGSKA (reference sequence). The CDR3 has 15 residues. CDR3 DNA sequence: TGCAGTGCCCCGACCGGGACTAGCGTTCTCGATGAGCACTTCTTC. It yields the protein CSAPTGTSVLDEHFF.

The chain has TRBV11-1 and TRBJ2-7, with D perhaps TRBD2 (7 bases). Germline CDR1 SGHAT, CDR2 FQDESV (reference sequence). Trimming removed 5 bases from V and 4 bases from J, with 21 bases in between. The CDR3 runs 16 residues. CDR3 in amino acids: CASSTRGSGGGYEQYF. Here the CDR3 DNA reads TGTGCCAGCAGCACAAGGGGGTCCGGCGGGGGTTACGAGCAGTACTTC.

This clonotype was recorded many times. The V gene is TRBV29-1, the J gene TRBJ2-6; D is unclear. V lost 4 bases, J lost 0 bases, and 10 bases lay in between. The germline V gene has CDR1 SQVTM and CDR2 ANQGSEA. This CDR3 comprises 15 residues. The CDR3 nucleotides are TGCAGCGTTGGAGCCCAAGACTCTGGGGCCAACGTCCTGACTTTC. Translated: CSVGAQDSGANVLTF. Full variable domain (remainder filled in from reference TRBV29-1 and TRBJ2-6): SAVISQKPSRDICQRGTSLTIQCQVDSQVTMMFWYRQQPGQSLTLIATANQGSEATYESGFVIDKFPISRPNLTFSTLTVSNMSPEDSSIYLCSVGAQDSGANVLTFGAGSRLTVL.

Turning to this clonotype: One end of the junction fails to match germline, which may point to a read error. This sequence joins TRBV11-2 and TRBJ2-1; no reliable D call. Germline CDR1 reads SGHAT; CDR2 reads FQNNGV. This CDR3 spans 13 amino acids. The CDR3 DNA sequence: TGTGCCGGCAGTTTTAGCCCGACCAGTGAGCAGTTCTTC. Its translation: CAGSFSPTSEQFF. Full variable domain (outside the CDR3, taken from reference TRBV11-2 and TRBJ2-1): EAGVAQSPRYKIIEKRQSVAFWCNPISGHATLYWYQQILGQGPKLLIQFQNNGVVDDSQLPKDRFSAERLKGVDSTLKIQPAKLEDSAVYLCAGSFSPTSEQFFGPGTRLTVL.

Comment on this clonotype: A read error may explain this, as a much larger clone is one base away. This rearrangement joins TRBV6-5 to TRBJ2-7; D perhaps matches TRBD2 (5 bases). The CDR3 runs 15 residues. CDR1 is MNHEY and CDR2 is SVGAGI in the germline V gene. The germline V and J ends were trimmed by 4 bases and 2 bases, with 15 bases remaining between them. CDR3: CASSCGPLKPYEQYF. The DNA for the CDR3 is TGTGCCAGCAGTTGCGGGCCTCTAAAACCCTACGAGCAGTACTTC.

Concerning this clonotype itself: Here the CDR3 omits its conserved ending phenylalanine or tryptophan, so a read error is the likely source. The rearrangement joins TRBV20-1 to TRBJ2-7, with D possibly TRBD1 on 6 matching bases. Germline V lookup: CDR1 DFQATT, CDR2 SNEGSKA (reference sequence). The CDR3 consists of 13 residues. V lost 4 bases, J lost 2 bases, and 12 bases lay in between. The CDR3 DNA reads TGCAGTGCTATTTCCGGACAGACCTACGAGCAGTACTTA. Its translation: CSAISGQTYEQYL.

Note on this clonotype: A read error is likely, as this CDR3 ends without the conserved phenylalanine or tryptophan. The rearrangement joins TRBV5-4 to TRBJ2-1, with no clear D. V was cut by 5 bases and J by 0 bases, with 15 bases left in between. The CDR3 has 16 residues. Germline-derived CDR1 and CDR2 are SGHNT and YYREEE (reference sequence). This CDR3 reads CASSKGWETSYNEQFI. The CDR3, as DNA: TGTGCCAGCAGTAAGGGATGGGAAACCTCCTACAATGAGCAGTTCATC.

The count of this clonotype is one. The chain recombines TRBV5-1 with TRBJ1-6; 8 bases match TRBD1. The CDR3 extends over 14 amino acids. Germline values: CDR1 SGHRS, CDR2 YFSETQ. With V trimmed by 3 bases and J by 8 bases, 4 bases remained unmatched. CDR3 DNA: TGCGCCAGCAGCTCCACAGGGGGGGATTCACCCCTCCACTTT. Translated, it gives CASSSTGGDSPLHF. The full variable domain, with the rest looked up from reference TRBV5-1 and TRBJ1-6, is KAGVTQTPRYLIKTRGQQVTLSCSPISGHRSVSWYQQTPGQGLQFLFEYFSETQRNKGNFPGRFSGRQFSNSRSEMNVSTLELGDSALYLCASSSTGGDSPLHFGNGTRLTVT.

This chain uses TRBV20-1 with TRBJ1-2; 10 bases fit TRBD1. There are 14 residues in the CDR3. Germline V gene data show CDR1 as DFQATT and CDR2 as SNEGSKA (reference sequence). J was trimmed by 5 bases and V by 8 bases; bases with no gene match: 11. The CDR3 nucleotides read TGCAGTACCAGGGACAGGGGCCACGTTTATGGCTACACCTTC. Amino acids: CSTRDRGHVYGYTF.

To note about this clonotype: A read error may be the cause here, since a much bigger clone is one base away. The chain carries TRBV6-5 and TRBJ2-3; D call uncertain. V dropped 5 bases and J dropped 1 base, with 13 bases sitting between them. The CDR3 runs 15 residues. CDR1 and CDR2 (germline): MNHEY, SVGAGI. The CDR3 spells CASSQARVGTDTQYF. CDR3 nucleotides: TGTGCCAGCAGTCAAGCTCGGGTGGGCACAGATACGCAGTATTTT.

Many counts were recorded for this clonotype. The chain combines TRBV6-5 with TRBJ2-7, with D maybe TRBD2 (5 bases). CDR3 length equals 11 residues. The V end lost 9 bases, the J end lost 3 bases, and 9 bases lay between the germline ends. Germline CDR1 MNHEY, CDR2 SVGAGI. Here the CDR3 DNA reads TGTGCCAGTTGGGCGGGCTACGAGCAGTACTTC. Translating it yields CASWAGYEQYF.

Turning to this clonotype: One end of the junction does not line up with germline, which may come from a read error. V usage is TRBV5-6 and J usage is TRBJ1-2; D is possibly TRBD1 (5 bases). There are 14 residues in the CDR3. Germline lookup yields CDR1 SGHDT and CDR2 YYEEEE. Here the CDR3 DNA reads TGTGCCAGCAGCTTGAAGCGACAGACCTATGGCGACACCTTC. Protein product: CASSLKRQTYGDTF. The full variable domain, its missing parts supplied by reference TRBV5-6 and TRBJ1-2, is DAGVTQSPTHLIKTRGQQVTLRCSPKSGHDTVSWYQQALGQGPQFIFQYYEEEERQRGNFPDRFSGHQFPNYSSELNVNALLLGDSALYLCASSLKRQTYGDTFGSGTRLTVV.

Details on this clonotype: Being one base from a much bigger clone, this may be a read error. V usage is TRBV20-1 and J usage is TRBJ2-1, with D perhaps matching TRBD2 (6 bases). The CDR3 is 13 amino acids. Trimming pared 8 bases from V and 9 bases from J, leaving 20 bases between. CDR1 and CDR2 from the germline V gene are DFQATT and SNEGSKA (reference sequence). The CDR3 reads CSTPGPVGGEQFF. CDR3 nucleotide sequence: TGCAGTACTCCTGGACCAGTGGGGGGTGAGCAGTTCTTC.

This clonotype was observed at least ten times. The gene calls are TRBV12-3 or TRBV12-4 and TRBJ2-7, with 7 bases fitting TRBD2. J lost 7 bases, V lost 5 bases, and 11 bases had no gene match. The CDR3 is made up of 14 amino acids. The CDR3 bases are TGTGCCAGCAGTGGGCGGGGGACTTTTCAGGAGCAGTACTTC. It codes for CASSGRGTFQEQYF.

This clonotype has at least ten counts. V gene TRBV20-1 combines with J gene TRBJ2-5; TRBD2 matches 12 bases. Germline assignment: CDR1 DFQATT and CDR2 SNEGSKA (reference sequence). The CDR3 runs 14 residues. V trimming: 2 bases; J trimming: 5 bases; junction bases outside the gene matches: 3. CDR3 DNA: TGCAGTGCTAGACTAGCGGGAGGGCGGGAGACCCAGTACTTC. Protein: CSARLAGGRETQYF.

As for this clonotype: Germline is not matched at one junction end, which may reflect a read error. The V gene is TRBV29-1, the J gene TRBJ1-1, with D hard to call. Germline lookup yields CDR1 SQVTM and CDR2 ANQGSEA. The CDR3 is 11 amino acids. CDR3 in DNA: TGCAGCCTTGATAGGAACACTAAAGCTTACTTT. Its protein is CSLDRNTKAYF.

The J gene is TRBJ2-1, the V gene TRBV24-1; tentative D call: TRBD1 (5 bases). Trimming shortened V by 8 bases and J by 4 bases, and 14 bases separated the two germline ends. The germline V gene has CDR1 KGHDR and CDR2 SFDVKD. This CDR3 has 14 amino acids. In DNA, the CDR3 is TGTGCCACCAATACAGGAGCCTCTTACAATGAGCAGTTCTTC. It encodes CATNTGASYNEQFF.

On this clonotype itself: The junction departs from the called germline gene at one end, perhaps through a read error. The chain carries TRBV11-1 and TRBJ1-4; possible D gene TRBD1, 5 bases. The germline gives CDR1 SGHAT, CDR2 FQDESV (reference sequence). This CDR3 is 14 amino acids long. The CDR3 loop is CTSSRDRSNEKLFF. The CDR3 DNA is TGTACCAGCAGCAGGGACCGGTCTAATGAAAAGCTGTTTTTT.

In the case of this clonotype: Germline and junction disagree at one end, which may indicate a read error. The CDR3 sequence is CSDRTAGGRNGQYF. The CDR3 nucleotides are TGCAGTGATAGAACAGCGGGGGGGCGGAACGGGCAGTACTTC. This chain connects TRBV20-1 to TRBJ2-7; 10 nucleotides match TRBD2. Germline CDR1 reads DFQATT; CDR2 reads SNEGSKA (reference sequence). This CDR3 is 14 amino acids long.

Concerning this clonotype: One base away lies a much larger clone, so this may be a sequencing read error. V gene TRBV6-2 or TRBV6-3 combines with J gene TRBJ2-1; D uncertain. The germline CDR1 and CDR2 sequences are MNHEY and SVGEGT. The CDR3 totals 14 residues. The CDR3 protein is CVSSYLEEYNEQFF. The CDR3 DNA sequence: TGTGTCAGCAGTTACCTAGAGGAGTATAATGAGCAGTTCTTC.

The rearrangement links TRBV5-1 to TRBJ1-1; maybe TRBD1 (5 bases). CDR1 is SGHRS, CDR2 YFSETQ, per germline. With 4 bases removed from V and 4 bases from J, the gap between germline ends came to 14 bases. CDR3 length equals 14 residues. This chain's CDR3 is CASSVASGSTEAFF. CDR3 nucleotides: TGCGCCAGCAGCGTGGCCTCAGGGAGCACTGAAGCTTTCTTT.

Concerning this clonotype itself: At one end, the junction sequence differs from germline, possibly due to a read error. The chain carries TRBV9 and TRBJ2-6; 9 bases map to TRBD2. The CDR3 spans 19 residues. Germline V gene lookup returns CDR1 SGDLS and CDR2 YYNGEE. CDR3 coding DNA: TGTGCTAGCAGCGGACCTCCGGGACTAGCTTTGACTGGGGCCAACGTCCTGACTTTC. Residues: CASSGPPGLALTGANVLTF.

Notes on this clonotype: This may be a read error, as it is one base from a much larger clone. This chain joins TRBV6-5 and TRBJ1-2; D possibly corresponds to TRBD1 (6 bases). This CDR3 region has 12 residues. The germline gives CDR1 MNHEY, CDR2 SVGAGI. CDR3 in DNA: TGTGCCAGCACCTCCAGGGGATATGTCTACACCTTC. The encoded protein is CASTSRGYVYTF.

In regard to this clonotype: Just one base apart from a much larger clone, this may be a read error. The gene calls are TRBV5-6 and TRBJ1-5; no firm D call. The CDR3 totals 14 residues. V was clipped by 0 bases and J by 6 bases, with 10 bases between them. The germline V gene encodes CDR1 SGHDT and CDR2 YYEEEE. Here the CDR3 DNA reads TGTGCCAGCAGCTTGGACCCCACGGGTCAGCCCCAGCATTTT. Protein sequence: CASSLDPTGQPQHF.

Comments on this clonotype: An end of the junction differs from the germline gene, which may be a read error. The chain combines TRBV5-5 with TRBJ2-7, with D possibly TRBD1 on 5 matching bases. Per the germline V gene, CDR1 is SGHKS and CDR2 is YYEKEE (reference sequence). The CDR3 loop spans 15 amino acids. The CDR3 here is CVSSSLEDNSYEQYF. CDR3 sequence (DNA): TGTGTCAGCAGCTCCCTTGAGGACAACTCCTACGAGCAGTACTTC.